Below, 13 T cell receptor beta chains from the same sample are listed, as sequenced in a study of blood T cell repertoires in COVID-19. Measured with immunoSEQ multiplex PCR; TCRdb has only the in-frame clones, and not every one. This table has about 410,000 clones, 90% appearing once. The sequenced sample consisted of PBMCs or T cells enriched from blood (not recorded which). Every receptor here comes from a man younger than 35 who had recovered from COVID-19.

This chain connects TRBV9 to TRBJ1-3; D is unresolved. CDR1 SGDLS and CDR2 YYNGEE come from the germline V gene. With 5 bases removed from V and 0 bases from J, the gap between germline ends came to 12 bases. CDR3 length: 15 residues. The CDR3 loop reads CASRADEGSGNTIYF. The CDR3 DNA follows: TGTGCCAGCAGAGCCGACGAGGGCTCTGGAAACACCATATATTTT.

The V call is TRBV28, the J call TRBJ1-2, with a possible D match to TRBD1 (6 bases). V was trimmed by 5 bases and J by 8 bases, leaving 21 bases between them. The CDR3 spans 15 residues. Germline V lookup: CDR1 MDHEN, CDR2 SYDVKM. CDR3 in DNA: TGTGCCAGCAGTCTAGGGGGGGTATCTATGGTCGGCTACACCTTC. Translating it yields CASSLGGVSMVGYTF.

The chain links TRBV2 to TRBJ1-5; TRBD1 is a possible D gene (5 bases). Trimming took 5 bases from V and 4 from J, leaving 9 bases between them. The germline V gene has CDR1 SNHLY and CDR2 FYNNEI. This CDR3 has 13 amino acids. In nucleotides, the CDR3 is TGTGCCAGCAGTCAGGGACTTAATCAGCCCCAGCATTTT. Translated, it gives CASSQGLNQPQHF. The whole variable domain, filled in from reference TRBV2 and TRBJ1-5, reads EPEVTQTPSHQVTQMGQEVILRCVPISNHLYFYWYRQILGQKVEFLVSFYNNEISEKSEIFDDQFSVERPDGSNFTLKIRSTKLEDSAMYFCASSQGLNQPQHFGDGTRLSIL.

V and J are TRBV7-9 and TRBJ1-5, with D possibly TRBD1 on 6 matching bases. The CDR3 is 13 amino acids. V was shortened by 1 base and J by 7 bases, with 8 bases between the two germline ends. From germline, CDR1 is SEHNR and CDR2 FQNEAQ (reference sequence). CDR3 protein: CASSLEQGQPQHF. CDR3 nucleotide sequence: TGTGCCAGCAGCTTAGAACAGGGACAGCCCCAGCATTTT.

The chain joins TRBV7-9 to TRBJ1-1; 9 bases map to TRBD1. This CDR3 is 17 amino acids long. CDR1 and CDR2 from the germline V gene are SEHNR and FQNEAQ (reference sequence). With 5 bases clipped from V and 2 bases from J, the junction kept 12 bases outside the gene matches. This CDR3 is CASSPSGTGIFNTEAFF. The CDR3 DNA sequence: TGTGCCAGCAGCCCTTCCGGGACAGGGATATTTAACACTGAAGCTTTCTTT.

The DNA of the CDR3 is TGTGCCAGCAGCCGAGCGGGAGCCCCCTCCTACGAGCAGTACTTC. Translated, it gives CASSRAGAPSYEQYF. V is TRBV7-8 and J is TRBJ2-7; 8 bases are a match to TRBD2. The CDR3 runs 15 residues. Germline CDR1 SGHVS, CDR2 FQNEAQ. The ends lost 5 bases at V and 0 bases at J; junction bases unmatched: 6. Using reference TRBV7-8 and TRBJ2-7 for the parts outside the CDR3, the full variable domain is GAGVSQSPRYKVAKRGQDVALRCDPISGHVSLFWYQQALGQGPEFLTYFQNEAQLDKSGLPSDRFFAERPEGSVSTLKIQRTQQEDSAVYLCASSRAGAPSYEQYFGPGTRLTVT.

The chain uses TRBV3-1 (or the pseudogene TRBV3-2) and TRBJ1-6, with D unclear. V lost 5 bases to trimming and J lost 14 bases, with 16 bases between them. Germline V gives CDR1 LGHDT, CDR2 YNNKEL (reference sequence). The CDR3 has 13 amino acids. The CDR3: CASSSSTGRSLHF. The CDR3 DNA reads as TGTGCCAGCAGCTCGTCGACGGGTAGATCCCTCCACTTT.

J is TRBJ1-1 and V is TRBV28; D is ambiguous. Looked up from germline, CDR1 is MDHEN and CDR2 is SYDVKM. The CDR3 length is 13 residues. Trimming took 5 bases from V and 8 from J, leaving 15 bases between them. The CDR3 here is CASSPDGKREAFF. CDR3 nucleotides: TGTGCCAGCAGTCCGGACGGGAAGAGGGAAGCTTTCTTT.

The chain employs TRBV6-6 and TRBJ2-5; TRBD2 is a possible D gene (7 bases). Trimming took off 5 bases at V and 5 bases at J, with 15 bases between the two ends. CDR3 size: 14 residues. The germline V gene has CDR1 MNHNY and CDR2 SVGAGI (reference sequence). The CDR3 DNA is TGTGCCAGCAGTCCGAGGGGGGGGTGGGAGACCCAGTACTTC. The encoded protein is CASSPRGGWETQYF.

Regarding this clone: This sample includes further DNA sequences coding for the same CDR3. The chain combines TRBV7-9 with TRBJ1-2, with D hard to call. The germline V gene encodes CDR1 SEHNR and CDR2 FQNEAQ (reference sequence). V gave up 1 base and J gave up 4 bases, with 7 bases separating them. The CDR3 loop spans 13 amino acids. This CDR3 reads CASSLGQSYGYTF. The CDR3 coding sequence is TGTGCCAGCAGCTTAGGGCAGTCCTATGGCTACACCTTC.

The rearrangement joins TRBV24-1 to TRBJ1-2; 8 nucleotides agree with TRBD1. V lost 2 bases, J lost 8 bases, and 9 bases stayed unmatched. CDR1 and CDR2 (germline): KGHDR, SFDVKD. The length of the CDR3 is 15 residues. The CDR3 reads CATSDSGQDARGYTF. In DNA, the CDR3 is TGTGCCACCAGTGATTCGGGACAGGACGCTAGAGGCTACACCTTC.

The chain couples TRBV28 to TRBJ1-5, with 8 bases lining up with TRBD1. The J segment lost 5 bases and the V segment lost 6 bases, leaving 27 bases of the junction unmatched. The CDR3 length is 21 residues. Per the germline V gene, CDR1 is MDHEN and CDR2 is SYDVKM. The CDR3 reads CASSHLTYNWAGGGADQPQHF. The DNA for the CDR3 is TGTGCCAGCAGCCACTTAACGTATAATTGGGCAGGGGGCGGGGCGGATCAGCCCCAGCATTTT.

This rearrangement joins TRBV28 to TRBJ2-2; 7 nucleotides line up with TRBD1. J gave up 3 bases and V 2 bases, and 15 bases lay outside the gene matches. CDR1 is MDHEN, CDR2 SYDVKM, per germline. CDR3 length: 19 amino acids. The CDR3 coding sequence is TGTGCCAGCAGTTTAAGTTACAGGGGTAGGAAAGGGGACACCGGGGAGCTGTTTTTT. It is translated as CASSLSYRGRKGDTGELFF.